This T cell receptor (beta chain) was obtained from a study of T cells in Graves' hyperthyroidism and ophthalmopathy. TCR beta CDR3 sequences were amplified from RNA transcripts. Researchers ran a first-round RT-PCR on the TCR CDR3 using the HTBI primer set. Via MiXCR, TCRdb re-called the multiplex PCR reads, giving one row per CDR3 protein. The sample gives some 400,000 distinct CDR3 sequences, 15% to 20% of which show up once; approximately 4% is in the top ten. CDR1 is MNHNS and CDR2 is SASEGT in the germline V gene. Trimming removed 0 bases from V and 5 bases from J, with 10 bases in between. This CDR3 contains 14 residues. This clonotype appeared many times.

Sequenced material: blood. The chain recombines TRBV6-1 with TRBJ2-5; D possibly matches TRBD1 or TRBD2 (5 bases each). The clonotype comes from a woman aged 18-29 years with Graves' hyperthyroidism. CDR3 in amino acids: CASSEAWDRETQYF. The CDR3 DNA follows: TGTGCCAGCAGTGAAGCGTGGGACCGTGAGACCCAGTACTTC.